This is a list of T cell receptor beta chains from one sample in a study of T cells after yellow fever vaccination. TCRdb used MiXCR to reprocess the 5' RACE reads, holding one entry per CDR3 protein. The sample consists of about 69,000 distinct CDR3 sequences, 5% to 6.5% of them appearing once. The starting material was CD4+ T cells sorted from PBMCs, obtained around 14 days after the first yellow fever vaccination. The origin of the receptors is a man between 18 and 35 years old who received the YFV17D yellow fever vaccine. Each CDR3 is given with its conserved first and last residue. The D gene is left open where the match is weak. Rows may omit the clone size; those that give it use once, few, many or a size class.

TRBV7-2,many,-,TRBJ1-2,TGTGCCAGCAGCCGTACAGGGAGTGTGTATGGCTACACCTTC,CASSRTGSVYGYTF
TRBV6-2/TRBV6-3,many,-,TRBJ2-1,TGTGCCAGCAGTTCCAGACTTAGCGGTCCCAAGGAGTTCTTC,CASSSRLSGPKEFF
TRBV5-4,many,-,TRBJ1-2,TGTGCCAGCAGCTTTTATCGGCAGTCAGCCACCTTC,CASSFYRQSATF
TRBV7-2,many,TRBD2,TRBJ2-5,TGTGCCAGCAGCTTATCGATGGCGGGGGGGCCGACCCAGTACTTC,CASSLSMAGGPTQYF
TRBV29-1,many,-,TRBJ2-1,TGCAGCGTCCGGAGGGAGGGGGCTCGGTTCTTC,CSVRREGARFF
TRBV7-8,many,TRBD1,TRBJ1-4,TGTGCCAGCAGCTTAGTGGGACAGGGCTATGAAAAACTGTTTTTT,CASSLVGQGYEKLFF
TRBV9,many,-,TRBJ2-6,TGTGCCAGCAGCGTAGATGCGGGGGCCAACGTCCTGACTTTC,CASSVDAGANVLTF
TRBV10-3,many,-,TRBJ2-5,TGTGCCATCAGACATGACTACCAAGAGACCCAGTACTTC,CAIRHDYQETQYF
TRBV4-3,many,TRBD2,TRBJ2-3,TGCGCCAGCAGCCAAGAGGCGAGCGGGGGGAGGGATATGGTAGATACGCAGTATTTT,CASSQEASGGRDMVDTQYF
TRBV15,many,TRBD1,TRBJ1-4,TGTGCCACCAGCAGCCGGGACAGGGGGCATGAAAAACTGTTTTTT,CATSSRDRGHEKLFF
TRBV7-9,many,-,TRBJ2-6,TGTGCCAGCAGCTTATTAAACCGGGCCACTGGGGCCAACGTCCTGACTTTC,CASSLLNRATGANVLTF
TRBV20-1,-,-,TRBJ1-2,TGCAGTGCTTCCCGACCTAACTATGGCTACACCTTC,CSASRPNYGYTF
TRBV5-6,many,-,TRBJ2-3,TGTGCCAGCAGCTTAAAACTCAGGGCCACAGATACGCAGTATTTT,CASSLKLRATDTQYF
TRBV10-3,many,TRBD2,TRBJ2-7,TGTGCCATCAGCGACTCAGGGCTAGCGGGATCCTACGAGCAGTACTTC,CAISDSGLAGSYEQYF
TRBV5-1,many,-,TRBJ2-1,TGCGCCAGCAGCTTGGCCAATCGGGGGAATGAGCAGTTCTTC,CASSLANRGNEQFF
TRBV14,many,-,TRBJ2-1,TGTGCCAGCAGCCAAGAATATTGGGGGACCGACAATGAGCAGTTCTTC,CASSQEYWGTDNEQFF
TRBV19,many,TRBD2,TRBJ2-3,TGTGCCAGTAGTACCCTTGAGCGGGGGCATGGACATTTT,CASSTLERGHGHF
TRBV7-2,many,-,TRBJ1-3,TGTGCCAGCACCCCACATATGGTCCAGAGCTCTGGAAACACCATATATTTT,CASTPHMVQSSGNTIYF
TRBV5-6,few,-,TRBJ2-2,TGTGCCAGCAGAAGAGAGAACACCGGGGAGCTGTTTTTT,CASRRENTGELFF
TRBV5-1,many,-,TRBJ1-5,TGCGCCAGCAGCTTGGAAGGGGTTGTTAATCAGCCCCAGCATTTT,CASSLEGVVNQPQHF
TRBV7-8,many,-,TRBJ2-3,TGTGCCAGCAGCCGACACACAGATACGCAGTATTTT,CASSRHTDTQYF
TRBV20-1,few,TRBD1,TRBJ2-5,TGCAGTGCTAGATATAGCGACAGGGGGCTGGAGACCCAGTACTTC,CSARYSDRGLETQYF
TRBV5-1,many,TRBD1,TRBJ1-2,TGCGCCAGCAGCTTGTTCCCCGGTGGGACAGGCCGTAACTATGGCTACACCTTC,CASSLFPGGTGRNYGYTF
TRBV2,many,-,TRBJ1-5,TGTGCCAGCAGTGGGTCAGCAATCCAGCCCCAGCATTTT,CASSGSAIQPQHF
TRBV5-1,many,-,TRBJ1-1,TGCGCCAGCAGCTACCCGTCCAGGGCGGGCACTGAAGCTTTCTTT,CASSYPSRAGTEAFF
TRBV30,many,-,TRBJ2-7,TGTGCCTGGACTCACGCCTACGAGCAGTACTTC,CAWTHAYEQYF
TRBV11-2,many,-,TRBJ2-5,TGTGCCAGCATTCAAGGGGCTGGGGCCCAGTACTTC,CASIQGAGAQYF
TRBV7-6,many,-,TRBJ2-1,TGTGCCAGCAGCTTCTTTGTGGGAGGTGCCGAAAACAATGAGCAGTTCTTC,CASSFFVGGAENNEQFF
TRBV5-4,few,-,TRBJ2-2,TGTGCCAGCAGCTTGCGTCAGGGGACAACGAACACCGGGGAGCTGTTTTTT,CASSLRQGTTNTGELFF
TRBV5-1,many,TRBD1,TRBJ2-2,TGCGCCAGCAGACAGGGGGCCGGGGAGCTGTTTTTT,CASRQGAGELFF
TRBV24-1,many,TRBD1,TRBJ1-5,TGTGCCACCAGTCCTTCGGGACAGGGGGCAAATCAGCCCCAGCATTTT,CATSPSGQGANQPQHF
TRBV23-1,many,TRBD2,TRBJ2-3,TGCGCCAGCAGTCAGTGGGGTTGGCGGGGGATCACAGATACGCAGTATTTT,CASSQWGWRGITDTQYF
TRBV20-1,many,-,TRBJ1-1,TGCAGTGCTAGAGATGCGGGGGCTGGGAACACTGAAGCTTTCTTT,CSARDAGAGNTEAFF
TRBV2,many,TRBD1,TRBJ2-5,TGTGCCACAACAGGGGTCCAAGAGACCCAGTACTTC,CATTGVQETQYF
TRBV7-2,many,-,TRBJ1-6,TGTGCCAGCAGCTTAGAAGTTGGGGGAGGGAATTCACCCCTCCACTTT,CASSLEVGGGNSPLHF
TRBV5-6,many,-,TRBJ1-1,TGTGCCAGCAGCTTAATAGGGGACGAAGAAGCTTTCTTT,CASSLIGDEEAFF
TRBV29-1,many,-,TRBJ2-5,TGCAGCGTTGACAACCCACAGGGTAAAGAGACCCAGTACTTC,CSVDNPQGKETQYF
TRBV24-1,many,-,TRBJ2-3,TGTGCCACCAGTGATTCTCGAACAGATACGCAGTATTTT,CATSDSRTDTQYF
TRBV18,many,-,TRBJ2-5,TGTGCCAGCTCACCACCGATAAACCTGCAAGAGACCCAGTACTTC,CASSPPINLQETQYF
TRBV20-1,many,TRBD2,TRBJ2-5,TGCAGTGCTAGCGGGGGGGTTGAAGAGACCCAGTACTTC,CSASGGVEETQYF
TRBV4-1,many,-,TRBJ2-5,TGCGCCAGCAGTGCAGGTCCTCGGGAGACCCAGTACTTC,CASSAGPRETQYF
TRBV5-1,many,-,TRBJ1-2,TGCGCCAGCAGTCGTGGGGCTCGGTATGGCTACACCTTC,CASSRGARYGYTF
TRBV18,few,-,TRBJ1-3,TGTGCCAGCTCACCACAGGCCCCACCTGGAAACACCATATATTTT,CASSPQAPPGNTIYF
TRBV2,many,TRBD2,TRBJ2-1,TGTGCCAGCAGTGCGATAGGACTAGCGGCTTACAATGAGCAGTTCTTC,CASSAIGLAAYNEQFF
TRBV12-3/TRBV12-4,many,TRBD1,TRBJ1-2,TGTGCCAGCAGCCCGGGACAGGGGGATGGTGGCTACACCTTC,CASSPGQGDGGYTF
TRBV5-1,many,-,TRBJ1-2,TGCGCCAGCAGCTTGGGGCCAGGCAACTATGGCTACACCTTC,CASSLGPGNYGYTF
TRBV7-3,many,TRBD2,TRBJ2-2,TGTGCCAGCAGCCCTGGGAGGGCCTCGGGCACCGGGGAGCTGTTTTTT,CASSPGRASGTGELFF
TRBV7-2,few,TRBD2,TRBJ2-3,TGTGCCAGCAGCTTAACGGGGGGTACGGGGCGGGATACGCAGTATTTT,CASSLTGGTGRDTQYF
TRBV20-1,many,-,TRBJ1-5,TGCAGTGCTAGAGCGCAGGGTATCCAGCCCCAGCATTTT,CSARAQGIQPQHF
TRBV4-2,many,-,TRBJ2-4,TGTGCCAGCAGCCAAGATCAGGAAAACATTCAGTACTTC,CASSQDQENIQYF